This T cell receptor beta chain was observed in a study of T cells after yellow fever vaccination. On the study more broadly: SMART-Seq v4 Ultra Low Input served to prepare low-cell-number fractions.

Study-wide results and caveats: Of the clonotypes, a small share occurred in both CD4 and CD8 compartments.

V shed 4 bases and J shed 5 bases, with 12 bases lying between them. The CDR3 totals 13 residues. Germline-derived CDR1 and CDR2 are SGDLS and YYNGEE. This clonotype occurred many times. As yet, its antigen is unknown. TCRdb reprocessed the 5' RACE reads with MiXCR, giving one entry per CDR3 protein. The sample carries some 300,000 distinct CDR3 sequences, 8.7% recorded once. V gene TRBV9 combines with J gene TRBJ2-5; either TRBD1 or TRBD2 may fit D (6 bases each). The sample was CD4+ T cells sorted from PBMCs, taken 5 days after the yellow fever booster vaccination. This receptor was taken from a man younger than 35 who received the YFV17D yellow fever vaccine. The CDR3 loop is CASSRGVVETQYF. CDR3 coding DNA: TGTGCCAGCAGCAGGGGGGTGGTCGAGACCCAGTACTTC.